This T cell receptor beta chain emerged from a study of cytotoxic CD8 clonotypes in ibrutinib-treated CLL. Losses at the gene ends were 5 bases for V and 4 bases for J; bases not matched to a gene: 11. The length of the CDR3 is 15 residues. CDR1 is MNHEY and CDR2 is SMNVEV in the germline V gene (reference sequence). The protocol was immunoSEQ multiplex PCR, while the TCRdb copy is restricted to in-frame clones and leaves out a portion. The table lists roughly 70,000 clones, around nine tenths of them singletons. Notes on the study in general: Baseline clonality was higher than in age-matched healthy donors and moved in step with circulating CD8+ T-cell counts.

As regards this clone: The antigen is unknown.

The clonotype was recovered from a human donor with chronic lymphocytic leukemia. Sequenced here: PBMCs, sampled after 12 months of ibrutinib treatment. J is TRBJ2-7 and V is TRBV27; 7 bases line up with TRBD1. The CDR3 DNA reads as TGTGCCAGCAGTAAGCGACAGGGTGGGGAGTACGAGCAGTACTTC. Translating it yields CASSKRQGGEYEQYF.